This TCR beta chain was observed in a study of T cell repertoires in cytomegalovirus infection. Study observations and caveats: HLA-C-restricted TCR beta clonotypes specific for CMV led the ex vivo response.

V lost 3 bases and J lost 4, with 10 bases in between. The length of the CDR3 is 13 residues. The table lists this clonotype with a few counts. Its antigen is unidentified. MiXCR, run by TCRdb on the reads, gives a single entry per CDR3 protein. The table has hundreds of thousands of distinct CDR3 sequences, 15% to 20% seen once. The V and J genes are TRBV12-3 or TRBV12-4 and TRBJ2-7, with D unresolved. This clonotype was obtained from a human donor in good health (CMV status not recorded). Some clones in this sample may be carry-over from other donors' samples. The sample was PBMCs. Written as DNA, the CDR3 is TGTGCCAGCAGTTTCCGGCAGAGATACGAGCAGTACTTC. Its protein is CASSFRQRYEQYF.